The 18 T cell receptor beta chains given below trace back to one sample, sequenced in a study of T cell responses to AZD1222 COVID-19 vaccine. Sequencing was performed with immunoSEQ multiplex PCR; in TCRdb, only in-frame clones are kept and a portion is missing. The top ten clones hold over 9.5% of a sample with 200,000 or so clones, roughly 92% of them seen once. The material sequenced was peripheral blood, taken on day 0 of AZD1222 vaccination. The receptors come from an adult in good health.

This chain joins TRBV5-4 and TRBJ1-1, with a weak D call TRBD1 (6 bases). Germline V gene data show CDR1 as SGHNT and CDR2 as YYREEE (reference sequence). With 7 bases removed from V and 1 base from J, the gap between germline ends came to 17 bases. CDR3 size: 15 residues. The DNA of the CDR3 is TGTGCCAGCGCCCGCACCCTGGACAGGAACACTGAAGCTTTCTTT. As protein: CASARTLDRNTEAFF.

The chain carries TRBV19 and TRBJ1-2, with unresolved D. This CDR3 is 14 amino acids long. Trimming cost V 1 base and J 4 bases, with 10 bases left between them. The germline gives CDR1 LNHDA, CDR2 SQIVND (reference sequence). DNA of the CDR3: TGTGCCAGTAGTATAGGCTCCCGATCCTATGGCTACACCTTC. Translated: CASSIGSRSYGYTF. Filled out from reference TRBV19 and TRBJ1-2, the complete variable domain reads DGGITQSPKYLFRKEGQNVTLSCEQNLNHDAMYWYRQDPGQGLRLIYYSQIVNDFQKGDIAEGYSVSREKKESFPLTVTSAQKNPTAFYLCASSIGSRSYGYTFGSGTRLTVV.

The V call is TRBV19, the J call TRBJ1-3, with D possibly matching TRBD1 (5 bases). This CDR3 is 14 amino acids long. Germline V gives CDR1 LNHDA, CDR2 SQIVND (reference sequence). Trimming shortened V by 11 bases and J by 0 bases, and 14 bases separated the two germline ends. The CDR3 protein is CASQRGSSGNTIYF. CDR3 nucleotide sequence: TGTGCCTCCCAGCGGGGGAGCTCTGGAAACACCATATATTTT.

This chain's CDR3 is CATKKAGAPETQYF. In DNA, the CDR3 is TGTGCCACCAAGAAAGCGGGGGCCCCAGAGACCCAGTACTTC. V is TRBV7-9 and J is TRBJ2-5; 8 bases align to TRBD2. This CDR3 has 14 amino acids. V lost 10 bases, J lost 4 bases, and 11 bases stayed unmatched. Germline lookup yields CDR1 SEHNR and CDR2 FQNEAQ (reference sequence).

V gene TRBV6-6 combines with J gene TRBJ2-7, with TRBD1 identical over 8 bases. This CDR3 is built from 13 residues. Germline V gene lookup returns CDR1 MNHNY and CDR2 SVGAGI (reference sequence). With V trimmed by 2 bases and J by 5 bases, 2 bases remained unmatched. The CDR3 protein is CASSYAGGHEQYF. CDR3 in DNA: TGTGCCAGCAGTTACGCAGGGGGCCACGAGCAGTACTTC.

CDR3 region: CATLGGLHYEQYF. Written as DNA, the CDR3 is TGTGCCACCCTTGGGGGACTGCACTACGAGCAGTACTTC. The genes are TRBV6-5 and TRBJ2-7; maybe TRBD2 (6 bases). From germline, CDR1 is MNHEY and CDR2 SVGAGI. V was cut by 10 bases and J by 3 bases, with 16 bases left in between. CDR3 length: 13 residues.

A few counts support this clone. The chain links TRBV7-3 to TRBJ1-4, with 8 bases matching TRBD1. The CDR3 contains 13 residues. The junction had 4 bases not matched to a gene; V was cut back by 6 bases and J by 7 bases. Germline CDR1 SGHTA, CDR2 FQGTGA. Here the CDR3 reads CASSQGAGEKLFF. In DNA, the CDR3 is TGTGCCAGCAGTCAGGGGGCCGGTGAAAAACTGTTTTTT.

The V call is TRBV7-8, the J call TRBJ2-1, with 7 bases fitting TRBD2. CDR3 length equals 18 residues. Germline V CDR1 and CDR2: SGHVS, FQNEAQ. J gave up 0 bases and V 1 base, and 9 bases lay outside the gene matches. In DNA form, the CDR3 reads TGTGCCAGCAGCTTAGGGGGACTACTGAGTGCCTCCTACAATGAGCAGTTCTTC. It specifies CASSLGGLLSASYNEQFF.

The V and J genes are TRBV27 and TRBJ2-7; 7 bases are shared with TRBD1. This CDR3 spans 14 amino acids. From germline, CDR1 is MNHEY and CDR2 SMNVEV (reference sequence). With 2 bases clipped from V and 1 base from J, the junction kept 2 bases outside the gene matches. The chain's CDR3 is CASSLQGESYEQYF. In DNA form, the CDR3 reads TGTGCCAGCAGTTTACAGGGGGAGTCCTACGAGCAGTACTTC.

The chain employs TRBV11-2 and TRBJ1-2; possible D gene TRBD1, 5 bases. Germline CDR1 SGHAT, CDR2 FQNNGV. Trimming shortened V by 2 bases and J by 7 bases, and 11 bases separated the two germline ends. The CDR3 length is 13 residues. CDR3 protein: CASSLLAGPGYTF. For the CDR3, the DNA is TGTGCCAGCAGCTTACTGGCAGGGCCTGGCTACACCTTC.

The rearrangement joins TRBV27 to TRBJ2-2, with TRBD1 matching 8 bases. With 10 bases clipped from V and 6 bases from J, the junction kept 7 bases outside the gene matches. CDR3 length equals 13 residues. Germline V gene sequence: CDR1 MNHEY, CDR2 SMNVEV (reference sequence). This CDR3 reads CATLTGVSGELFF. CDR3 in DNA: TGTGCCACCTTGACAGGGGTGTCCGGGGAGCTGTTTTTT.

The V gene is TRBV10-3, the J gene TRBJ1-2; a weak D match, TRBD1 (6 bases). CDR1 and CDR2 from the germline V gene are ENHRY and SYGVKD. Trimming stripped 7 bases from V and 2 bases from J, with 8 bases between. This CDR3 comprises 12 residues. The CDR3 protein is CAIKGQNYGYTF. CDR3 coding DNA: TGTGCCATCAAAGGACAGAACTATGGCTACACCTTC.

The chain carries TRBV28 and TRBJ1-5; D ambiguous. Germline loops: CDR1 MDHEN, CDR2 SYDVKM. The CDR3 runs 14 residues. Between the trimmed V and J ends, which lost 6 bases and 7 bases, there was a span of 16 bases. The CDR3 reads CASSPASLRQPQHF. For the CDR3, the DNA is TGTGCCAGCAGCCCGGCTTCGCTCCGGCAGCCCCAGCATTTT.

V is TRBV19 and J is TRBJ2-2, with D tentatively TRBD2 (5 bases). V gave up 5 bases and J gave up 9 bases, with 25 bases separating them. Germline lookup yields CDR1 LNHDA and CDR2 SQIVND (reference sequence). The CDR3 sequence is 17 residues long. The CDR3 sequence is CASSANPTTKAGRELFF. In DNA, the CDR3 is TGTGCCAGTAGTGCCAACCCCACAACTAAGGCGGGCCGGGAGCTGTTTTTT.

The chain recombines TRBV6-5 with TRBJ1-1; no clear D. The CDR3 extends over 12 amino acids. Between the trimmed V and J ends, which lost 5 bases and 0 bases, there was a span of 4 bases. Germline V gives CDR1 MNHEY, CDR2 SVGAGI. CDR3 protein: CASSQMNTEAFF. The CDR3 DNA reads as TGTGCCAGCAGTCAGATGAACACTGAAGCTTTCTTT.

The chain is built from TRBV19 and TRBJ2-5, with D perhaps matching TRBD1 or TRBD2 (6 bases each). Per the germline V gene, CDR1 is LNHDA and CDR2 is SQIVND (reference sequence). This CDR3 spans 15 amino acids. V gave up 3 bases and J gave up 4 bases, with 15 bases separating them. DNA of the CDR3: TGTGCCAGTAGTATTGGACTACAGGGTAGAGAGACCCAGTACTTC. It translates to CASSIGLQGRETQYF.

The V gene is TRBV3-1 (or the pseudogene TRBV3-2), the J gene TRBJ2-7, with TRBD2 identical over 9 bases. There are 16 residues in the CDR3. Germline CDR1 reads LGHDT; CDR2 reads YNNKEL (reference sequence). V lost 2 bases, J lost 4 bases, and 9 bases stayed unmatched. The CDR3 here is CASSQIGREGEYEQYF. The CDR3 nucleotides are TGTGCCAGCAGCCAAATTGGGCGGGAGGGCGAATACGAGCAGTACTTC.

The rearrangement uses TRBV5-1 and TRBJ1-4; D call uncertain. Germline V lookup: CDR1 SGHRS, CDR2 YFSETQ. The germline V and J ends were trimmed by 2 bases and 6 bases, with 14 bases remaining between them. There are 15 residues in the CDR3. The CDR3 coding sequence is TGCGCCAGCAGCTTAGGGCCGGGAGAGGATGAAAAACTGTTTTTT. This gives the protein CASSLGPGEDEKLFF.